This TCR beta chain was observed in a study of cytomegalovirus exposure and HLA in healthy donors. V trimming: 3 bases; J trimming: 4 bases; junction bases outside the gene matches: 9. The CDR3 extends over 16 amino acids. Per the germline V gene, CDR1 is MNHEY and CDR2 is SVGAGI. Both 60 Vbeta primers and 13 Jbeta primers went into the PCR. Clones were read by immunoSEQ multiplex PCR, and TCRdb kept only the in-frame ones, dropping some. Among 150,000 to 200,000 clones listed, roughly 70% were seen once. The TCR comes from a woman aged 50 to 60 in good health and CMV-seropositive. The rearrangement joins TRBV6-5 to TRBJ1-3; 7 positions match TRBD1. The sample taken for sequencing was PBMCs. CDR3 sequence (DNA): TGTGCCAGCAGTTATGGGCAGGGGGTGACAGGAAACACCATATATTTT. The encoded protein is CASSYGQGVTGNTIYF.